Below, 19 T cell receptor beta chains from the same sample are listed, as sequenced in a study of cytomegalovirus exposure and HLA in healthy donors. 60 Vbeta and 13 Jbeta primers were used in PCR. The table came from immunoSEQ multiplex PCR; TCRdb's copy has only in-frame clones and leaves some out. The sample records some 120,000 clones, roughly two thirds being singletons. The sample was PBMCs. These receptors were collected from a man in his thirties or forties in good health and CMV-seropositive.

The V gene is TRBV7-9, the J gene TRBJ1-1; D perhaps matches TRBD1 (6 bases). The CDR3 is 13 amino acids. Trimming pared 7 bases from V and 4 bases from J, leaving 13 bases between. The germline gives CDR1 SEHNR, CDR2 FQNEAQ (reference sequence). CDR3 amino acids: CASTEGGGTEAFF. CDR3 DNA sequence: TGTGCCAGCACCGAGGGAGGGGGCACTGAAGCTTTCTTT.

The chain links TRBV6-6 to TRBJ2-3, with a possible D match to TRBD2 (5 bases). Trimming cost V 0 bases and J 2 bases, with 12 bases left between them. The CDR3 covers 16 residues. Looked up from germline, CDR1 is MNHNY and CDR2 is SVGAGI (reference sequence). In nucleotides, the CDR3 is TGTGCCAGCAGTTACTCGGCGTTAGCGCACACAGATACGCAGTATTTT. Its protein is CASSYSALAHTDTQYF.

The V and J genes are TRBV11-3 and TRBJ2-2; D is unresolved. Looked up from germline, CDR1 is SGHNT and CDR2 is YENEEA. Trimming took 0 bases from V and 3 from J, leaving 5 bases between them. The CDR3 is 14 residues long. The CDR3 here is CASSLERYTGELFF. The CDR3 nucleotides read TGTGCCAGCAGCTTAGAGCGATACACCGGGGAGCTGTTTTTT.

This chain connects TRBV12-5 to TRBJ2-3, with TRBD1 matching over 11 bases. The CDR3 runs 15 residues. The V gene's germline CDR1 is LGHNT and CDR2 FRNRAP. The junction had 6 bases not matched to a gene; V was cut back by 3 bases and J by 7 bases. The DNA for the CDR3 is TGTGCTAGTGGTTTCTGGGACAGGGGGAGGCATACGCAGTATTTT. It specifies CASGFWDRGRHTQYF.

This clone was found a few times. V usage is TRBV7-6 and J usage is TRBJ2-7; 10 bases are shared with TRBD1. V lost 7 bases and J lost 4; bases outside the gene matches: 7. Germline CDR1 reads SGHVS; CDR2 reads FNYEAQ. The CDR3 is made up of 14 amino acids. Here the CDR3 reads CASKEGQGMYEQYF. CDR3 coding DNA: TGTGCCAGCAAAGAGGGACAGGGGATGTACGAGCAGTACTTC.

This chain links TRBV4-1 with TRBJ2-1, with 11 bases that match TRBD2. Germline values: CDR1 MGHRA, CDR2 YSYEKL. V shed 0 bases and J 11 bases; nucleotides not matched to a gene: 6. The length of the CDR3 is 15 residues. The CDR3 coding sequence is TGCGCCAGCAGCCAAGATAGCGGGAGGGGGTACCAGCAGTTCTTC. Its translation: CASSQDSGRGYQQFF.

The chain recombines TRBV10-2 with TRBJ1-1; TRBD1 agrees at 9 bases. With 3 bases clipped from V and 5 bases from J, the junction kept 1 base outside the gene matches. Germline CDR1 is WSHSY and CDR2 is SAAADI. This CDR3 has 13 amino acids. The CDR3 sequence is CASSEQGATEAFF. The DNA of the CDR3 is TGCGCCAGCAGTGAACAGGGGGCAACTGAAGCTTTCTTT.

V usage is TRBV5-8 and J usage is TRBJ1-5; D unclear. Looked up from germline, CDR1 is SGHTS and CDR2 is YDEGEE. With 5 bases removed from V and 6 bases from J, the gap between germline ends came to 12 bases. This CDR3 contains 13 residues. CDR3 bases: TGTGCCAGCAGTCCACTACGCGGTCAGCCCCAGCATTTT. This sequence encodes CASSPLRGQPQHF.

The chain couples TRBV18 to TRBJ1-1; no definite D call. Germline CDR1 reads KGHSH; CDR2 reads LQKENI. This CDR3 is 13 amino acids long. The V gene lost 6 bases and the J gene lost 5 bases, with 13 bases spanning the gap. This CDR3 is CASSPAVRTEAFF. The CDR3 DNA is TGTGCCAGCTCTCCCGCGGTGCGGACTGAAGCTTTCTTT. The variable domain in full, completed from reference TRBV18 and TRBJ1-1, reads NAGVMQNPRHLVRRRGQEARLRCSPMKGHSHVYWYRQLPEEGLKFMVYLQKENIIDESGMPKERFSAEFPKEGPSILRIQQVVRGDSAAYFCASSPAVRTEAFFGQGTRLTVV.

The sample holds a few counts of this clone. The V and J genes are TRBV4-3 and TRBJ2-7, with TRBD2 matching 9 bases. CDR3 length equals 17 residues. CDR1 is LGHNA and CDR2 is YSLEER in the germline V gene. With V trimmed by 0 bases and J by 3 bases, 9 bases remained unmatched. CDR3 nucleotide sequence: TGCGCCAGCAGCCAAGAAGCAGGGCTAGCGGGATTCTACGAGCAGTACTTC. It codes for CASSQEAGLAGFYEQYF.

This clone has more than one count but fewer than ten. The chain uses TRBV4-3 and TRBJ2-1; 9 nucleotides line up with TRBD1. Germline V gene sequence: CDR1 LGHNA, CDR2 YSLEER. This CDR3 has 16 amino acids. J gave up 0 bases and V 4 bases, and 4 bases lay outside the gene matches. The CDR3 protein is CASSLATGGSYNEQFF. The CDR3 nucleotides are TGCGCCAGCAGCCTGGCGACAGGGGGCTCCTACAATGAGCAGTTCTTC.

The chain couples TRBV7-2 to TRBJ1-2, with D possibly being TRBD1 (5 bases). The CDR3 has 17 amino acids. V lost 4 bases, J lost 2 bases, and 20 bases lay in between. Germline V gene data show CDR1 as SGHTA and CDR2 as FQGNSA. For the CDR3, the DNA is TGTGCCAGCAGCTCCCCTGGGGGGACTGGATTGAACTATGGCTACACCTTC. It yields the protein CASSSPGGTGLNYGYTF.

This clone was picked up one time. The chain employs TRBV2 and TRBJ2-7; 9 bases are a match to TRBD1. CDR3 size: 15 residues. Germline CDR1 reads SNHLY; CDR2 reads FYNNEI. J gave up 7 bases and V 4 bases, and 11 bases lay outside the gene matches. The CDR3 coding sequence is TGTGCCAGCAGTGCCTCCGGGACAGGGCCGGGGGAGCAGTACTTC. It codes for CASSASGTGPGEQYF.

J is TRBJ2-3 and V is TRBV2, with TRBD1 matching 7 bases. Germline loops: CDR1 SNHLY, CDR2 FYNNEI. The CDR3 spans 15 residues. V lost 9 bases to trimming and J lost 1 base; unmatched junction nucleotides: 10. The CDR3, as DNA: TGTGCCAGTTACTACAGGGGTGGTGGCACAGATACGCAGTATTTT. Residues: CASYYRGGGTDTQYF.

The V call is TRBV5-1, the J call TRBJ2-1; D is uncertain. The CDR3 is made up of 17 amino acids. V was shortened by 0 bases and J by 2 bases, with 15 bases between the two germline ends. Germline CDR1 reads SGHRS; CDR2 reads YFSETQ. CDR3 region: CASSLVPGPQPYNEQFF. The CDR3 nucleotides read TGCGCCAGCAGCTTGGTCCCGGGTCCCCAGCCCTACAATGAGCAGTTCTTC. Filled out from reference TRBV5-1 and TRBJ2-1, the complete variable domain reads KAGVTQTPRYLIKTRGQQVTLSCSPISGHRSVSWYQQTPGQGLQFLFEYFSETQRNKGNFPGRFSGRQFSNSRSEMNVSTLELGDSALYLCASSLVPGPQPYNEQFFGPGTRLTVL.

This chain joins TRBV18 and TRBJ2-7, with D possibly being TRBD1 (7 bases). Germline loops: CDR1 KGHSH, CDR2 LQKENI. Trimming removed 4 bases from V and 2 bases from J, with 18 bases in between. CDR3 length: 16 residues. The DNA of the CDR3 is TGTGCCAGCTCACTTCCGCGAGGGGGCGGGACCTACGAGCAGTACTTC. Residues: CASSLPRGGGTYEQYF.

The genes are TRBV6-5 and TRBJ2-7; the match to TRBD2 covers 10 bases. The CDR3 consists of 16 residues. From germline, CDR1 is MNHEY and CDR2 SVGAGI. The ends lost 2 bases at V and 4 bases at J; junction bases unmatched: 8. CDR3 bases: TGTGCCAGCAGTTACCTTCCTAGCGGGAGCGCTTACGAGCAGTACTTC. Amino acid sequence: CASSYLPSGSAYEQYF.

The chain has TRBV5-1 and TRBJ2-3; 8 bases are shared with TRBD1. Germline V gene sequence: CDR1 SGHRS, CDR2 YFSETQ. The CDR3 has 18 residues. V was clipped by 4 bases and J by 1 base; unmatched bases: 14. DNA for the CDR3: TGCGCCAGCAGCAGAGAAGCTCAGGGGGCGTTGGGCACAGATACGCAGTATTTT. Translated, it gives CASSREAQGALGTDTQYF.

The rearrangement joins TRBV18 to TRBJ2-1; 12 bases align to TRBD2. With 3 bases clipped from V and 8 bases from J, the junction kept 2 bases outside the gene matches. Germline CDR1 reads KGHSH; CDR2 reads LQKENI. The CDR3 extends over 14 amino acids. The CDR3 protein is CASSPTSGSYEQFF. Here the CDR3 DNA reads TGTGCCAGCTCACCGACTAGCGGGAGCTATGAGCAGTTCTTC.